This record concerns one T cell receptor (beta chain) sequence. This entry belongs to a study of cytomegalovirus exposure and HLA in healthy donors. V shed 0 bases, J shed 8 bases, and the junction held 9 bases outside the gene matches. The CDR3 contains 16 residues. Germline CDR1 reads SEHNR; CDR2 reads FQNEAQ (reference sequence). PCR was performed using 60 Vbeta and 13 Jbeta primers. Measured with immunoSEQ multiplex PCR; TCRdb has only the in-frame clones, and not every one. The sample lists 250,000 to 350,000 clones, about nine tenths occurring once. The rearrangement joins TRBV7-9 to TRBJ2-1, with 8 bases aligning to TRBD2. The source material was PBMCs. The clonotype originates from a man aged 35-49 years in good health and CMV-seropositive. The chain's CDR3 is CASSLAKAGEGDEQFF. The CDR3 DNA reads as TGTGCCAGCAGCTTAGCGAAAGCGGGAGAGGGGGATGAGCAGTTCTTC.